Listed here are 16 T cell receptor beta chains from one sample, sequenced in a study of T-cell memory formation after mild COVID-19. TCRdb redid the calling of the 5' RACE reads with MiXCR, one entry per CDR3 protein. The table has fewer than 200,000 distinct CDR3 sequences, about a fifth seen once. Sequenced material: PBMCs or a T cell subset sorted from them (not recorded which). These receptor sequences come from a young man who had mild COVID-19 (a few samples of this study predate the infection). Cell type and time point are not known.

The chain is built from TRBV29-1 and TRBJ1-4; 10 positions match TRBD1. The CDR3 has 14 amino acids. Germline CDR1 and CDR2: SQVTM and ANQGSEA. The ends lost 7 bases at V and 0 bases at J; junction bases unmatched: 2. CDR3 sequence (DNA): TGCAGCGGACAGGGGGCAGCAACTAATGAAAAACTGTTTTTT. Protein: CSGQGAATNEKLFF.

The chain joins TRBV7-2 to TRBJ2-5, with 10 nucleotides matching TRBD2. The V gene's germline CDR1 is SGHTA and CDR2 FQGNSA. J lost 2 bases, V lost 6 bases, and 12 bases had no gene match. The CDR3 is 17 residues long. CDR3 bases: TGTGCCAGCAGACCAAGACTTAGCGGGGGGCCACAAGAGACCCAGTACTTC. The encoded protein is CASRPRLSGGPQETQYF.

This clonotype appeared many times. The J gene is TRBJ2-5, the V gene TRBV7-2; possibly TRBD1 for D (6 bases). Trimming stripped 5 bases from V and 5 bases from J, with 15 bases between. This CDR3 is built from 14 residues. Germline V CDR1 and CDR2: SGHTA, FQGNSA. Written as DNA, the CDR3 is TGTGCCAGCAGCCCGAGAGGGGGTCGGGAGACCCAGTACTTC. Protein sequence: CASSPRGGRETQYF.

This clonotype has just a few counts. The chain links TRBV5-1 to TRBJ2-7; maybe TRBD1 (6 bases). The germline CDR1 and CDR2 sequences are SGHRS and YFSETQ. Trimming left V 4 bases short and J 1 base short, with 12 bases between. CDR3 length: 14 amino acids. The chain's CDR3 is CASSPQTGSYEQYV. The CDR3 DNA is TGCGCCAGCAGCCCACAGACAGGTTCCTACGAGCAGTACGTC.

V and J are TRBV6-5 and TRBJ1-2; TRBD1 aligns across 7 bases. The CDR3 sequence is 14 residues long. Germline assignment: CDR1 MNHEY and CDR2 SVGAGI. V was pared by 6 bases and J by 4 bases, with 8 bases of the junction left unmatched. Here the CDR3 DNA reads TGTGCCAGCAGCCGGGGACAGTCTGGCTATGGCTACACCTTC. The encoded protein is CASSRGQSGYGYTF.

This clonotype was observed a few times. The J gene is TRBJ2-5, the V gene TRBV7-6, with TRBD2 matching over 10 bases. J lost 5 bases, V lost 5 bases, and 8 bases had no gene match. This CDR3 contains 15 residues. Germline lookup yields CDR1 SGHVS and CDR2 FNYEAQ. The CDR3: CASSPRAGGPETQYF. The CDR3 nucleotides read TGTGCCAGCAGCCCGAGAGCGGGGGGGCCGGAGACCCAGTACTTC.

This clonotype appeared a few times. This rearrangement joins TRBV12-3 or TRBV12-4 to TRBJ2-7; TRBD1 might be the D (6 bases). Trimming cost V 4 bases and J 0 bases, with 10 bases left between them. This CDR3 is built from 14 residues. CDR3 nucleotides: TGTGCCAGCAGTTATGGGACAAGCTCCTACGAGCAGTACTTC. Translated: CASSYGTSSYEQYF.

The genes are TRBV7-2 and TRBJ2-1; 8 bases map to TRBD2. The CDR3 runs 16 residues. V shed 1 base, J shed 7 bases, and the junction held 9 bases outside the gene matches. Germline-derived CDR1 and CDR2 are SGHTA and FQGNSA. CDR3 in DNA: TGTGCCAGCAGCTTAGGCAGGGCGGGAGGTACGAATGAGCAGTTCTTC. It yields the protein CASSLGRAGGTNEQFF.

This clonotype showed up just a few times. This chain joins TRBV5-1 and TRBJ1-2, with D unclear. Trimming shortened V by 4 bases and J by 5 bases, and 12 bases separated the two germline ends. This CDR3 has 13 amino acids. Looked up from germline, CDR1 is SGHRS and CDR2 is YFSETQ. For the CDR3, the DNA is TGCGCCAGCAGCCAATCAGGATCGTATGGCTACACCTTC. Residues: CASSQSGSYGYTF.

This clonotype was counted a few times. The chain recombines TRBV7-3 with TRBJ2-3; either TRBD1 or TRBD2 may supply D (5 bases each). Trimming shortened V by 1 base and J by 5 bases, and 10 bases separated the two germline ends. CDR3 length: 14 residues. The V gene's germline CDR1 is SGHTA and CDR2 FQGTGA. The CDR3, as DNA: TGTGCCAGCAGCTTAAGAGGGGTGAAAGATACGCAGTATTTT. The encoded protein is CASSLRGVKDTQYF. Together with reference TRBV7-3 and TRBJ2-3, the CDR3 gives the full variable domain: GAGVSQTPSNKVTEKGKYVELRCDPISGHTALYWYRQSLGQGPEFLIYFQGTGAADDSGLPNDRFFAVRPEGSVSTLKIQRTERGDSAVYLCASSLRGVKDTQYFGPGTRLTVL.

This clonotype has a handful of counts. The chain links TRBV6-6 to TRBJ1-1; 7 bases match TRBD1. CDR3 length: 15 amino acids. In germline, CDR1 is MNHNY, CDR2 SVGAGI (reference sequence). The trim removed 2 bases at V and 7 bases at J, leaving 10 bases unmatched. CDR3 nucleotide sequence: TGTGCCAGCAGTTACCACACCGGGACAGCCAATGAAGCTTTCTTT. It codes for CASSYHTGTANEAFF.

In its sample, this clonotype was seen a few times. Written as DNA, the CDR3 is TGTGCCAGCAGCCAACGGGACTCCCAGTACCAAGAGACCCAGTACTTC. Residues: CASSQRDSQYQETQYF. The V and J genes are TRBV4-2 and TRBJ2-5, with D maybe TRBD2 (6 bases). The CDR3 runs to 16 residues. Germline assignment: CDR1 LGHNA and CDR2 YNFKEQ. V shed 2 bases and J shed 0 bases, with 13 bases lying between them.

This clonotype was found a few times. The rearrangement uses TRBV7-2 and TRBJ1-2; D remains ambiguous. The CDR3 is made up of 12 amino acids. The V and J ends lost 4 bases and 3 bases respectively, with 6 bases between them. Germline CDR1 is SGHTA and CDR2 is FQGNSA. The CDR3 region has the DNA TGTGCCAGCAGCTCCGGACACTATGGCTACACCTTC. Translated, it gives CASSSGHYGYTF.

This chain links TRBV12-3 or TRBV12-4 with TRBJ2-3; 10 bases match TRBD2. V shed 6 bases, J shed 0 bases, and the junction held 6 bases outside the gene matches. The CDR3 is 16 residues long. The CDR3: CASSIAGGYSTDTQYF. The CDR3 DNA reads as TGTGCCAGCAGCATAGCGGGGGGATATAGCACAGATACGCAGTATTTT.

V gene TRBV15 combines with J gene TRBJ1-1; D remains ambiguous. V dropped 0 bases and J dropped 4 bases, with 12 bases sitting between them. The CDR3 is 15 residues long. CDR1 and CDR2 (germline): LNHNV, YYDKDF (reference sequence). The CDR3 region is CATSRDPALGTEAFF. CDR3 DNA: TGTGCCACCAGCAGAGACCCAGCCCTGGGCACTGAAGCTTTCTTT.

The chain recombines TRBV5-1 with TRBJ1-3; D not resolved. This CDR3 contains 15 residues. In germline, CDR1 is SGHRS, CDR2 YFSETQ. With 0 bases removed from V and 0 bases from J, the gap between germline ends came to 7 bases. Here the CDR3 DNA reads TGCGCCAGCAGCTTGGATAGCTACTCTGGAAACACCATATATTTT. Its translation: CASSLDSYSGNTIYF.